The rows below give T cell receptor beta chains drawn from one sample of a study of cytomegalovirus exposure and HLA in healthy donors. The data were produced by immunoSEQ multiplex PCR, yet TCRdb's version contains in-frame clones alone and is incomplete. In the table there are 160,000 or so clones, approximately 78% of which are singletons. Sequencing input: PBMCs. Receptors were obtained from a woman aged 40 to 50 in good health and CMV-seronegative. The CDR3 runs from the conserved cysteine through the conserved F or W. A D gene is named only where the DNA matches it firmly.

>TRBV15|TRBD1|TRBJ2-1
CATSVDRGRYNEQFF
>TRBV5-1|TRBD2|TRBJ2-3
CASSDLMTSGGTDTQYF
>TRBV18|-|TRBJ1-6
CASSPSPPPSSPLHF
>TRBV13|-|TRBJ2-7
CASSPSPQPGDPYEQYF
>TRBV4-1|TRBD1|TRBJ1-6
CASSQEGRQGLSPLHF
>TRBV5-8|TRBD1|TRBJ1-2
CASSQQGTGNYGYTF
>TRBV6-1|-|TRBJ1-2
CAGRASSNYGYTF
>TRBV5-1|-|TRBJ2-7
CASSNQDSSYEQYF
>TRBV5-1|-|TRBJ2-2
CASSLQGSGELFF
>TRBV5-1|-|TRBJ2-5
CASRPRGGAETQYF